This record covers a single T cell receptor beta chain. This sample is drawn from a study of blood T cell repertoires in COVID-19. Study as a whole: Both acute and convalescent COVID-19 samples were obtained from the United States, Italy and Spain. T cells, B-cell-depleted T cells, or PBMCs provided the cDNA or gDNA that served as material.

In the authors' methods: Scientists estimated how many nucleated cells there were by amplifying reference gene primers. Sequencing was performed with immunoSEQ multiplex PCR; in TCRdb, only in-frame clones are kept and a portion is missing. The V and J calls and clone size come from that table; D and trimming were worked out from the DNA. The data show 200,000 to 250,000 clones, around nine tenths seen once. The CDR3 sequence is 15 residues long. The germline V gene has CDR1 LNHDA and CDR2 SQIVND (reference sequence). Deletions cut 5 bases from V and 5 bases from J, with 16 bases between. The sample was peripheral blood. This sequence joins TRBV19 and TRBJ2-1; tentatively, D is TRBD1 (5 bases). The sequence derives from a middle-aged woman with acute or convalescent COVID-19. The CDR3 reads CASSDRQLLHNEQFF. In DNA, the CDR3 is TGTGCCAGTAGTGATAGACAGTTACTCCACAATGAGCAGTTCTTC.